This T cell receptor beta chain was observed in a study of CD8+ T cells in alopecia areata. Study-wide points: The study found higher clonality in lesional than normal scalp, especially in alopecia totalis/universalis. Scalp samples also yield sequences from resident alphabeta T cells of normal skin.

cDNA serving as the sequencing template came from extracted, reverse transcribed RNA. TCRdb's copy holds only in-frame clones and misses some; the assay was immunoSEQ multiplex PCR. The sample shows 100,000 to 150,000 clones, less than 50% of them seen only once. Alopecia areata patients had lesional scalp punch biopsies and peripheral blood taken from them. The authors sorted CD4+ and CD8+ T cells from PBMCs. The V gene lost 5 bases and the J gene lost 5 bases, with 13 bases spanning the gap. The CDR3 length is 13 residues. The germline V gene has CDR1 MNHEY and CDR2 SVGAGI. Concerning this clone: What it recognizes is unknown.

The sequence derives from a human donor with alopecia areata. This chain uses TRBV6-5 with TRBJ2-7; D perhaps matches TRBD2 (5 bases). The sample was NKG2D-low CD8+ T cells sorted from blood. CDR3 coding DNA: TGTGCCAGCAGTCGAGAGACTAAAGACGAGCAGTACTTC. It is translated as CASSRETKDEQYF.